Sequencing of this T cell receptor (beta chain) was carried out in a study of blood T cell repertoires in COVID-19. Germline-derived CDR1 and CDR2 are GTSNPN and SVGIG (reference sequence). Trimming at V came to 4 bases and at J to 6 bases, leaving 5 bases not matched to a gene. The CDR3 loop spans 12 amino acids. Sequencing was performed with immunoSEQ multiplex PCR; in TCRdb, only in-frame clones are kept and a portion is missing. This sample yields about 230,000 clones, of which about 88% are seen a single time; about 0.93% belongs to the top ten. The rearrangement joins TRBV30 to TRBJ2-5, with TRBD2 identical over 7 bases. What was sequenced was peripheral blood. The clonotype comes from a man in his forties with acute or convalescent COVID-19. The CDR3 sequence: CAWKEGGKTQYF. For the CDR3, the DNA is TGTGCCTGGAAAGAGGGAGGGAAGACCCAGTACTTC.